Listed below are T cell receptor beta chains from one sample, sequenced in a study of control samples from healthy donors and cancer patients. The data were produced by immunoSEQ multiplex PCR, yet TCRdb's version contains in-frame clones alone and is incomplete. The sample consists of about 150,000 clones, over 90% of them appearing once. The sample taken for sequencing was blood. The receptors derive from a man in his fifties or sixties in good health. Both conserved end residues are part of each CDR3. D genes are given only for firm matches. Size is omitted from some rows. Given values are once, few, many or a class for expanded clones.

TGTGCCAGTAGAGTGGCGGGAGGGTCCTACGAGCAGTACTTC	CASRVAGGSYEQYF	NA	TRBV19	TRBD2	TRBJ2-7
TGTGCCAGCAATACCTCTGGCACTGAAGCTTTCTTT	CASNTSGTEAFF	NA	TRBV12-3/TRBV12-4	NA	TRBJ1-1
TGTGCCAGCAGTCCCGGGCCCCCGCGGGGGGAGCAGTTCTTC	CASSPGPPRGEQFF	NA	TRBV7-9	TRBD2	TRBJ2-1
TGCGCCAGCAGCCAAGATAGGACACCGAGCTCCTACAATGAGCAGTTCTTC	CASSQDRTPSSYNEQFF	NA	TRBV4-1	NA	TRBJ2-1
TGTGCCAGCAGCGTAGGGGCGGCCACCGGGGAGCTGTTTTTT	CASSVGAATGELFF	once	TRBV9	NA	TRBJ2-2
TGTGCCAGCAATCCCGGACAGAACTATGGCTACACCTTC	CASNPGQNYGYTF	NA	TRBV28	NA	TRBJ1-2
TGTGCCAGCAGTGAACTAGCGGGAGTTTACAATGAGCAGTTCTTC	CASSELAGVYNEQFF	NA	TRBV6-1	TRBD2	TRBJ2-1
TGTGCCAGCAGCGTAGCATTTGCGGGAGTGGTAGACAATGAGCAGTTCTTC	CASSVAFAGVVDNEQFF	NA	TRBV9	TRBD2	TRBJ2-1
TGTGCCAGCAGCAAACTTGGGGGGGGAACTGGACAGTGGGTTTTGAGTGGCTATGGCTACACCTTC	CASSKLGGGTGQWVLSGYGYTF	NA	TRBV21-1	NA	TRBJ1-2
TGTGCCAGCAGCCAAGATGGTAAGGTCTACCATGACTGGAACACTGAAGCTTTCTTT	CASSQDGKVYHDWNTEAFF	once	TRBV14	NA	TRBJ1-1
TGTGCCAGCAGCCTAGACCTCAATGAGCAGTTCTTC	CASSLDLNEQFF	NA	TRBV5-4	NA	TRBJ2-1
TGCAGCGTTGAAGCCGGACAGGGGGGGAACATTCAGTACTTC	CSVEAGQGGNIQYF	NA	TRBV29-1	TRBD1	TRBJ2-4
TGTGCCAGCAGTAACAGGGGTAGCAATCAGCCCCAGCATTTT	CASSNRGSNQPQHF	NA	TRBV6-5	TRBD1	TRBJ1-5
TGTGCCACCAGCAGTGGGGACAGGGTCTATGGCTACACCTTC	CATSSGDRVYGYTF	medium-sized	TRBV15	TRBD1	TRBJ1-2
TGTGCCAGCAGCCAAGAGGACGGCCACAAAAACATTCAGTACTTC	CASSQEDGHKNIQYF	NA	TRBV14	NA	TRBJ2-4
TGTGCCAGTAGTTTTGGACAATTAGTAGATTCACCCCTCCACTTT	CASSFGQLVDSPLHF	once	TRBV19	NA	TRBJ1-6
TGTGCCAGCAGTTTTGGTGGTACAGGTGATAATGAAAAACTGTTTTTT	CASSFGGTGDNEKLFF	NA	TRBV28	NA	TRBJ1-4
TGTGCCAGCAGCCAAGTGGGAGACCTCTATGAGCAGTACTTC	CASSQVGDLYEQYF	NA	TRBV14	NA	TRBJ2-7
TGTGCCAGCAGTCACCACCGGGATAACAATCAGCCCCAGCATTTT	CASSHHRDNNQPQHF	NA	TRBV28	NA	TRBJ1-5
TGTGCCAGCAGCCAAGGAGGATCCACAGATACGCAGTATTTT	CASSQGGSTDTQYF	once	TRBV4-2	NA	TRBJ2-3
TGCGCCAGCTCGAGGGGCACAGATACGCAGTATTTT	CASSRGTDTQYF	NA	TRBV5-1	NA	TRBJ2-3
TGTGCCAGCAGCTTATACCGGGCCACACTAACAGGGCCTTACGAGCAGTACTTC	CASSLYRATLTGPYEQYF	NA	TRBV12-1	NA	TRBJ2-7
TGTGCCAGCAGCCGAGCCGGGACAGGGTCCTACGAGCAGTACTTC	CASSRAGTGSYEQYF	NA	TRBV3-1/TRBV3-2	TRBD1	TRBJ2-7
TGTGCCAGCAGTTGGGGATACGAGCAGTACTTC	CASSWGYEQYF	few	TRBV27	NA	TRBJ2-7
TGCGCCAGCAGCTTGGGGGGGAATACCCCCACAGATACGCAGTATTTT	CASSLGGNTPTDTQYF	NA	TRBV5-1	NA	TRBJ2-3
TGCAGTGCTAGTGGGACACTCTACGAGCAGTACTTC	CSASGTLYEQYF	NA	TRBV20-1	NA	TRBJ2-7
TGTGCCAGCAGCCAGGGACTACGTAATGAGCAGTTCTTC	CASSQGLRNEQFF	NA	TRBV3-1/TRBV3-2	TRBD2	TRBJ2-1
TGTGCCAGCAGCCAAGATGCGGCCTACCTAGTCGGGGAGCTGTTTTTT	CASSQDAAYLVGELFF	NA	TRBV3-1/TRBV3-2	NA	TRBJ2-2
TGTGCCAGCAGTGAAGCTTTAGGGGCCCCTGGCTACACCTTC	CASSEALGAPGYTF	NA	TRBV6-1	NA	TRBJ1-2
TGTGCCAGCTCACCATACGGGTCGAACACCGGGGAGCTGTTTTTT	CASSPYGSNTGELFF	NA	TRBV18	NA	TRBJ2-2
TGTGCCATCCGAGGGTCGAGACTAGCGGGAGAGCTAGGGTACAATGAGCAGTTCTTC	CAIRGSRLAGELGYNEQFF	NA	TRBV10-3	TRBD2	TRBJ2-1
TGTGCCAGCAGCCGGTCCCGGCGGTCCTACGAGCAGTACTTC	CASSRSRRSYEQYF	NA	TRBV14	NA	TRBJ2-7
TGTGCCAGCAGCCATTTTGTGAGCACAGATACGCAGTATTTT	CASSHFVSTDTQYF	NA	TRBV3-1/TRBV3-2	NA	TRBJ2-3
TGTGCCAGCTCACCACCGGGACAGGGGTCGGGAAACATTCAGTACTTC	CASSPPGQGSGNIQYF	NA	TRBV18	TRBD1	TRBJ2-4
TGTGCCAGCTCACCTACGGACAGAGGAGGAGCTTTCTTT	CASSPTDRGGAFF	NA	TRBV18	NA	TRBJ1-1
TGTGCCACCAGTGATTTGCCCAAAATACAGAACCTTGAGCAGTTCTTC	CATSDLPKIQNLEQFF	NA	TRBV24-1	NA	TRBJ2-1
TGTGCCAGCAGTTTAAAAGACGGGCGGGTAAAAAAGCAGTACTTC	CASSLKDGRVKKQYF	NA	TRBV27	NA	TRBJ2-7